This entry lists 9 T cell receptor beta chains sequenced from one sample in a study of tumor-infiltrating lymphocytes in primary liver carcinoma. From unsorted bulk tissue weighing roughly 18-30 mg, DNA and RNA were co-extracted. The authors made TCR beta cDNA from around 500 ng total RNA with a constant-region primer. For TCR beta, libraries were produced by three nested multiplex PCR rounds using slightly modified ARM-PCR. Two initial PCR rounds of approximately 10 cycles each paired TRBV1-TRBV30 forward primers with a C-beta reverse primer. TCRdb reprocessed the multiplex PCR reads via MiXCR and lists one record per CDR3 protein. The sample gives more than 20,000 distinct CDR3 sequences, 70% to 90% of which show up once; 35% is in the top ten. The sample consisted of liver tumor tissue from sampling region 2. As to subset: tumor region T2, inferior pole. These receptors all come from a woman in her 30s with primary liver carcinoma and hepatitis B virus infection.

Points on this clonotype: No conserved phenylalanine or tryptophan ends this CDR3, so it is likely a read error. The limits of the CDR3 on the DNA are not certain, so only TCRdb's listed CDR3 is given. The chain combines TRBV6-6 with TRBJ2-3; the table assigns TRBD2, which was not confirmed against the DNA. The CDR3 spans 17 amino acids, including both terminal residues. The germline gives CDR1 MNHNY, CDR2 SVGAGI (reference sequence). This CDR3 is CASSPSDYEPSTDTQYY.

Concerning this clonotype: Since no conserved phenylalanine or tryptophan closes the CDR3, a read error is the likely cause. The limits of the CDR3 on the DNA are not certain, so only TCRdb's listed CDR3 is given. The chain carries TRBV4-3 and TRBJ2-7; the DNA was not used to check the table's D call, TRBD1. 18 amino acids form the CDR3, both terminal residues included. Germline V gene sequence: CDR1 LGHNA, CDR2 YSLEER. CDR3 amino acids: CASSQAATGGHISYERYL.

As regards this clonotype: Germline and junction disagree at one end, which may indicate a read error. This chain uses TRBV5-6 with TRBJ1-1; D is uncertain. Germline CDR1 SGHDT, CDR2 YYEEEE. CDR3 length: 12 residues. This CDR3 is CASEREDTEAFF. DNA for the CDR3: TGTGCCAGCGAGCGTGAGGATACTGAAGCTTTCTTC.

Notes on this clonotype: The junction does not match germline at one end; this may be a read error. The chain employs TRBV4-3 and TRBJ2-1, with D maybe TRBD2 (6 bases). In germline, CDR1 is LGHNA, CDR2 YSLEER. The CDR3 sequence is 16 residues long. The CDR3 protein is CASSQVAGSSYNEQFF. The CDR3 nucleotides are TGCGCAAGCAGCCAAGTCGCGGGAAGCTCCTACAATGAGCAGTTCTTC.

The genes are TRBV12-3 or TRBV12-4 and TRBJ2-1, with 7 positions matching TRBD2. The CDR3 runs to 15 residues. Trimming removed 6 bases from V and 9 bases from J; junction bases left unmatched: 14. The CDR3 sequence: CASSLYGTNGLEQFF. CDR3 in DNA: TGTGCCAGCAGCCTGTATGGGACTAACGGACTTGAGCAGTTCTTC.

This clonotype was found a few times. The CDR3 DNA reads as TGTGCCAGGCGGGACGAATTAACCTACGAGCAGTACTTC. This translates into CARRDELTYEQYF. The chain carries TRBV7-9 and TRBJ2-7, with D perhaps matching TRBD2 (6 bases). The CDR3 is 13 residues long. Germline lookup yields CDR1 SEHNR and CDR2 FQNEAQ (reference sequence). Trimming took off 9 bases at V and 2 bases at J, with 14 bases between the two ends.

Turning to this clonotype: One junction end disagrees with the germline gene, perhaps due to a read error. The V call is TRBV5-4, the J call TRBJ2-3; D not resolved. Germline V CDR1 and CDR2: SGHNT, YYREEE (reference sequence). There are 17 residues in the CDR3. CDR3 region: CASSVDEHPPPTDTQRF. DNA of the CDR3: TGTGCCAGCAGCGTAGACGAACACCCTCCACCCACAGATACGCAGCGTTTT.

Remarks on this clonotype: The conserved phenylalanine or tryptophan normally closing the CDR3 is absent here, so this likely arose from a read error. The J gene is TRBJ1-1, the V gene TRBV12-3 or TRBV12-4; 7 bases are a match to TRBD1. The length of the CDR3 is 14 residues. The chain's CDR3 is CDSSLRKGASEAFI. The CDR3 nucleotides are TGTGACAGCAGTTTGCGGAAGGGGGCCTCTGAAGCTTTCATT.

Concerning this clonotype: The junction shows a germline mismatch at one end, possibly a read error. The rearrangement uses TRBV5-1 and TRBJ2-5; D ambiguous. The CDR3 is 15 residues long. Germline-derived CDR1 and CDR2 are SGHRS and YFSETQ. CDR3 amino acids: CSSSSNRVGQETQYF. The CDR3 DNA is TGCTCCAGCAGCTCAAACAGAGTTGGACAAGAGACCCAGTACTTC.